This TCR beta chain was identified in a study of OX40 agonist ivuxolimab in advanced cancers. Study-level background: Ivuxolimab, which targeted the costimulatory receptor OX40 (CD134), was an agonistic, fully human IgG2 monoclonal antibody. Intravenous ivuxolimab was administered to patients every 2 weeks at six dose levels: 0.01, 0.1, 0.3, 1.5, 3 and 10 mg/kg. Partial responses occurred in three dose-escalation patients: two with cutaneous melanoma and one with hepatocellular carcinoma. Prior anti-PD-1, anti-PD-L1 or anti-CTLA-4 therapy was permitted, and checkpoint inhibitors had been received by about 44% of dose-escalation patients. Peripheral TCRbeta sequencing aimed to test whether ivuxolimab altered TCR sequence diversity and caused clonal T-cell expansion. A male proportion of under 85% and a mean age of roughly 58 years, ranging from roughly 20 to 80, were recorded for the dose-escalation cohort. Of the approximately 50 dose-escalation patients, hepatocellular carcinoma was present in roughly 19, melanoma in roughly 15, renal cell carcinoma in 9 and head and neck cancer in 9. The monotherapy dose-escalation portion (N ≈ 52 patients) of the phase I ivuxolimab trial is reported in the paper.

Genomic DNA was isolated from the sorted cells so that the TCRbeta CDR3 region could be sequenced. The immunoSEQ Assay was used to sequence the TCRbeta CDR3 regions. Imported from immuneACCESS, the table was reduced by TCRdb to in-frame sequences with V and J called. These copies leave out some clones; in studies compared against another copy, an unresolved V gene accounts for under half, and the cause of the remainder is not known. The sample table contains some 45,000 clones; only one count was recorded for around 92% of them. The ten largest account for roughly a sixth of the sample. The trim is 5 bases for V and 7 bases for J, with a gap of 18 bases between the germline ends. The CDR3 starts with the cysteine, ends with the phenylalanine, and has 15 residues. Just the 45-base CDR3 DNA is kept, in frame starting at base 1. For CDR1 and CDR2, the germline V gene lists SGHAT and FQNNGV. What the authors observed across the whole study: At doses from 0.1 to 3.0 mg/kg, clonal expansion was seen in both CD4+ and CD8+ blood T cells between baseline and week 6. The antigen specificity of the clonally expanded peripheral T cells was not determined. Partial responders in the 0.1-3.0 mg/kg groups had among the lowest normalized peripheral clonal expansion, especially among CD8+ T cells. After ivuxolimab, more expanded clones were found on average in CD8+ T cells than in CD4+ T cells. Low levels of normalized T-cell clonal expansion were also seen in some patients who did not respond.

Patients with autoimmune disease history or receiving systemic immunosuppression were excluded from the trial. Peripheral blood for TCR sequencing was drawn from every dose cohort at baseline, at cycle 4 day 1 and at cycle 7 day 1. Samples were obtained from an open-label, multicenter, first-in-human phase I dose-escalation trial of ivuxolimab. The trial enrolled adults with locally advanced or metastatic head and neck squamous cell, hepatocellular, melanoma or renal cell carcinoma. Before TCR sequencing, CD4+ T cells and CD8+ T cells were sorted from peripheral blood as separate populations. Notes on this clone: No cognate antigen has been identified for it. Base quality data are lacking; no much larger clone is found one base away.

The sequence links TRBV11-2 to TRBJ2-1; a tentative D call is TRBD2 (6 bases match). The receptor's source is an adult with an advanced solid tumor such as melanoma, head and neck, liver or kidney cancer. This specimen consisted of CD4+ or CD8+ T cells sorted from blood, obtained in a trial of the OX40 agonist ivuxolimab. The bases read TGTGCCAGCAGCGGAGGATGGACTACGTGGAATGAGCAGTTCTTC. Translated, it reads CASSGGWTTWNEQFF.